This paragraph covers one TCR beta chain sequence. The CDR3 covers 13 residues. V shed 0 bases and J shed 4 bases, with 6 bases lying between them. Germline V lookup: CDR1 LGHNA, CDR2 YSLEER. The sample is drawn from a study of blood T cell repertoires in COVID-19. Overall study context: The samples span acute and convalescent COVID-19 from the United States, Italy and Spain. Nucleic acid was either cDNA or gDNA, and it came from T cells, B-cell-depleted T cells, or PBMCs.

The method was immunoSEQ multiplex PCR; TCRdb's version includes in-frame clones alone and lacks a portion of them. The sample contains 80,000 or so clones, 80% of which appear only once. The TCR sequence derives from a woman in her seventies with acute or convalescent COVID-19. V and J are TRBV4-3 and TRBJ2-5, with no clear D. The sample comprised peripheral blood. The CDR3 DNA follows: TGCGCCAGCAGCCAAGATCCTTCAGAGACCCAGTACTTC. Translated: CASSQDPSETQYF.